These 20 T cell receptor beta chains were sequenced from one sample in a study of response to subunit inactivated influenza vaccine. Each CDR3 protein is one row after TCRdb ran MiXCR on the RT-PCR reads. The sample holds some 500,000 distinct CDR3 sequences, about 25% seen once. The source was CD4+ T cells sorted from PBMCs, collected more than 4 days after vaccination. The source is a man aged 45-60 years who received an inactivated influenza vaccine.

This clonotype has only a few counts. This chain links TRBV20-1 with TRBJ1-1; D not certain. Trimming removed 5 bases at V and 5 bases at J, with 15 bases between. The CDR3 is 13 residues long. The germline gives CDR1 DFQATT, CDR2 SNEGSKA (reference sequence). DNA of the CDR3: TGCAGTGCTCCCCTGGACCTTACTACTGAAGCTTTCTTT. Translation: CSAPLDLTTEAFF.

The V and J genes are TRBV7-8 and TRBJ1-2, with D possibly being TRBD1 (5 bases). The CDR3 loop spans 15 amino acids. CDR1 is SGHVS and CDR2 is FQNEAQ in the germline V gene. V was cut by 5 bases and J by 2 bases, with 15 bases left in between. DNA for the CDR3: TGTGCCAGCAGCGCATCCTTCGGGGGGAACTATGGCTACACCTTC. Encoded protein: CASSASFGGNYGYTF.

The chain couples TRBV20-1 to TRBJ1-2; D gene uncertain. CDR3 length: 15 amino acids. The V and J ends lost 6 bases and 0 bases respectively, with 17 bases between them. Germline CDR1 is DFQATT and CDR2 is SNEGSKA (reference sequence). This chain's CDR3 is CSAEPRMEPNYGYTF. The CDR3 nucleotides read TGCAGTGCGGAGCCGAGGATGGAGCCTAACTATGGCTACACCTTC.

This chain connects TRBV18 to TRBJ2-3; the D gene is possibly TRBD2 (6 bases). The CDR3 sequence is 15 residues long. The V end lost 2 bases, the J end lost 5 bases, and 14 bases lay between the germline ends. Germline assignment: CDR1 KGHSH and CDR2 LQKENI. This CDR3 reads CASSPGLPPLDTQYF. CDR3 in DNA: TGTGCCAGCTCACCAGGACTACCCCCTTTAGATACGCAGTATTTT.

This clonotype occurred a few times. The rearrangement links TRBV5-1 to TRBJ2-7; D not certain. The length of the CDR3 is 15 residues. Trimming removed 1 base at V and 6 bases at J, with 17 bases between. Germline V gene sequence: CDR1 SGHRS, CDR2 YFSETQ. The CDR3 region has the DNA TGCGCCAGCAGCTTGAGCTTGACCCTCCCTCGCGAGCAGTACTTC. It translates to CASSLSLTLPREQYF.

This clonotype was detected many times. V is TRBV27 and J is TRBJ2-1, with 8 nucleotides matching TRBD2. V shed 3 bases and J 6 bases; nucleotides not matched to a gene: 4. This CDR3 is built from 14 residues. Germline lookup yields CDR1 MNHEY and CDR2 SMNVEV (reference sequence). The CDR3 DNA is TGTGCCAGCAGTTTTTACGGGAGGGCCAATGAGCAGTTCTTC. Translation gives CASSFYGRANEQFF.

In this sample, this clonotype turned up a few times. The rearrangement links TRBV4-2 to TRBJ2-1, with D possibly matching TRBD2 (6 bases). V lost 1 base and J 10 bases, leaving 14 bases between the germline ends. CDR1 is LGHNA and CDR2 is YNFKEQ in the germline V gene. The CDR3 extends over 14 amino acids. The CDR3 loop is CASSQGLASDEQFF. In DNA, the CDR3 is TGTGCCAGCAGCCAAGGGTTGGCTAGCGACGAGCAGTTCTTC.

This clonotype was counted between two and nine times. J is TRBJ2-5 and V is TRBV15; D possibly matches TRBD1 or TRBD2 (5 bases each). The CDR3 has 14 amino acids. The germline gives CDR1 LNHNV, CDR2 YYDKDF (reference sequence). V lost 1 base to trimming and J lost 5 bases, with 11 bases between them. CDR3 DNA sequence: TGTGCCACCAGCAGAGGGGACCCATGGGAGACCCAGTACTTC. This encodes CATSRGDPWETQYF.

This clonotype was seen more than once but under ten times. The chain uses TRBV5-1 and TRBJ2-2, with TRBD2 matching 11 bases. This CDR3 region has 17 residues. CDR1 and CDR2 (germline): SGHRS, YFSETQ. Unmatched junction bases numbered 8, after V lost 3 bases and J lost 4 bases. The CDR3 DNA is TGCGCCAGCAGCTGGGGGACTAGCGGAAGACCCACCGGGGAGCTGTTTTTT. Its translation: CASSWGTSGRPTGELFF.

Only a few counts were recorded for this clonotype. The chain combines TRBV14 with TRBJ1-1; D perhaps matches TRBD1 (6 bases). There are 16 residues in the CDR3. Germline CDR1 is SGHDN and CDR2 is FVKESK. V gave up 3 bases and J gave up 5 bases, with 19 bases separating them. The CDR3, as DNA: TGTGCCAGCAGCCACCTCAACAGGGTCCAGGGGACTGAAGCTTTCTTT. As protein: CASSHLNRVQGTEAFF.

The chain combines TRBV20-1 with TRBJ2-3; D is ambiguous. CDR1 DFQATT and CDR2 SNEGSKA come from the germline V gene (reference sequence). This CDR3 is 12 amino acids long. Trimming took 1 base from V and 2 from J, leaving 4 bases between them. CDR3 sequence reads: CSARVLTDTQYF. CDR3 sequence (DNA): TGCAGTGCTAGAGTCCTCACAGATACGCAGTATTTT.

The rearrangement links TRBV12-3 or TRBV12-4 to TRBJ1-2; no reliable D call. V lost 7 bases to trimming and J lost 6 bases, with 21 bases between them. The CDR3 totals 15 residues. The CDR3, as DNA: TGTGCCAGCATCAAAGGGATAGGGAGAAAGGATGGCTACACCTTC. As protein: CASIKGIGRKDGYTF.

The table lists this clonotype with a few counts. The chain is built from TRBV5-1 and TRBJ2-7; no clear D. The CDR3 has 14 residues. Germline V gene sequence: CDR1 SGHRS, CDR2 YFSETQ. Trimming shortened V by 4 bases and J by 6 bases, and 17 bases separated the two germline ends. CDR3 sequence (DNA): TGCGCCAGCAGCCAATCTACGGACCCCGGCGAGCAGTACTTC. It codes for CASSQSTDPGEQYF.

The chain joins TRBV7-6 to TRBJ2-1; 9 nucleotides agree with TRBD2. The CDR3 has 17 amino acids. In germline, CDR1 is SGHVS, CDR2 FNYEAQ. V gave up 5 bases and J gave up 2 bases; unmatched junction bases: 10. The CDR3 sequence: CASSPRLAGPTYNEQFF. CDR3 DNA: TGTGCCAGCAGCCCCAGGCTAGCGGGACCCACCTACAATGAGCAGTTCTTC.

This clonotype was seen a handful of times. The chain joins TRBV7-2 to TRBJ2-1; D not certain. With 1 base removed from V and 2 bases from J, the gap between germline ends came to 12 bases. The germline gives CDR1 SGHTA, CDR2 FQGNSA. The CDR3 loop spans 16 amino acids. The CDR3: CASSLVGTETYNEQFF. The CDR3 coding sequence is TGTGCCAGCAGCTTAGTGGGAACAGAAACCTACAATGAGCAGTTCTTC.

This clonotype was picked up a small number of times. J is TRBJ2-3 and V is TRBV24-1; weak D call: TRBD2 (6 bases). The CDR3 consists of 16 residues. The germline V gene has CDR1 KGHDR and CDR2 SFDVKD. Trimming left V 7 bases short and J 2 bases short, with 18 bases between. The CDR3 sequence: CATRVAWRGHTDTQYF. The CDR3 DNA reads as TGTGCCACCAGGGTCGCATGGCGGGGCCACACAGATACGCAGTATTTT.

V is TRBV6-2 or TRBV6-3 and J is TRBJ1-5; D possibly corresponds to TRBD1 (5 bases). From germline, CDR1 is MNHEY and CDR2 SVGEGT. The CDR3 is made up of 17 amino acids. Between the trimmed V and J ends, which lost 0 bases and 0 bases, there was a span of 12 bases. The DNA of the CDR3 is TGTGCCAGCAGTTACTCGCTTCCCCAGGGTAGCAATCAGCCCCAGCATTTT. Its translation: CASSYSLPQGSNQPQHF.

V gene TRBV7-3 combines with J gene TRBJ2-1; the D gene is possibly TRBD1 (6 bases). This CDR3 has 16 residues. CDR1 and CDR2 from the germline V gene are SGHTA and FQGTGA. Trimming removed 2 bases at V and 6 bases at J, with 17 bases between. The CDR3 reads CASSLPPGIGGNEQFF. DNA for the CDR3: TGTGCCAGCAGCTTACCGCCGGGGATAGGGGGCAATGAGCAGTTCTTC.

This clonotype appeared a few times. The chain joins TRBV5-4 to TRBJ1-5; D is perhaps TRBD1 (5 bases). The CDR3 covers 14 residues. V lost 1 base and J lost 7, with 12 bases in between. Germline V CDR1 and CDR2: SGHNT, YYREEE (reference sequence). CDR3 DNA: TGTGCCAGCAGCTTGCGAGGGGCAGGGCAGCCCCAGCATTTT. It translates to CASSLRGAGQPQHF.

The chain combines TRBV10-3 with TRBJ1-2, with a tentative D call TRBD1 (5 bases). The CDR3 length is 12 residues. Germline V gene data show CDR1 as ENHRY and CDR2 as SYGVKD. Trimming cost V 3 bases and J 4 bases, with 6 bases left between them. In nucleotides, the CDR3 is TGTGCCATCAGTGAACAGGTCTATGGCTACACCTTC. Protein: CAISEQVYGYTF.